This TCR beta chain was sequenced for a study of control samples from healthy donors and cancer patients. Sequencing was performed with immunoSEQ multiplex PCR; in TCRdb, only in-frame clones are kept and a portion is missing. This sample yields 100,000 to 150,000 clones, of which around 90% are seen a single time; about 8.7% belongs to the top ten. The receptor was derived from a man between 40 and 49 years old in good health. Sequencing was performed on blood.

Written as DNA, the CDR3 is TGTGCCAGCAGTGTCCTAGCGGACACCGGGGAGCTGTTTTTT. Its protein is CASSVLADTGELFF. The chain carries TRBV6-4 and TRBJ2-2; 7 bases match TRBD2. CDR1 is MRHNA and CDR2 is SNTAGT in the germline V gene. V lost 4 bases, J lost 3 bases, and 2 bases stayed unmatched. The length of the CDR3 is 14 residues.